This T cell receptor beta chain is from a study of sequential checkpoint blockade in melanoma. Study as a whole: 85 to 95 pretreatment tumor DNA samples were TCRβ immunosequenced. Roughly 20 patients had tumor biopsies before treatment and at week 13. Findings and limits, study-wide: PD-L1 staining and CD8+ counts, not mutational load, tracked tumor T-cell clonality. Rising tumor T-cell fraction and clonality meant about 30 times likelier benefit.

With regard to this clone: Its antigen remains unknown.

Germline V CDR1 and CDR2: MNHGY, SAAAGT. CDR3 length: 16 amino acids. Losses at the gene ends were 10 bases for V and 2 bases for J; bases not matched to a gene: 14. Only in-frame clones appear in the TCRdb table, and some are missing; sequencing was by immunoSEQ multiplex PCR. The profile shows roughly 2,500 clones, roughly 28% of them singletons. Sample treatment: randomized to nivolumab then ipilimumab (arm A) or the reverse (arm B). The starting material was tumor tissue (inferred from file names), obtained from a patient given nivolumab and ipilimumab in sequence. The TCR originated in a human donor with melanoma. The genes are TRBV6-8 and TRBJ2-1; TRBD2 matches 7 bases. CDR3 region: CAITTGPTSPYNEQFF. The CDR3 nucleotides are TGTGCCATCACTACAGGACCGACTAGCCCCTACAATGAGCAGTTCTTC.